This T cell receptor beta chain originates from a study of blood T cell repertoires in COVID-19. Study-level information: The United States, Italy and Spain were the sources of the acute and convalescent COVID-19 samples.

Germline assignment: CDR1 SGHTA and CDR2 FQGNSA. The ends lost 2 bases at V and 0 bases at J; junction bases unmatched: 6. The CDR3 covers 16 residues. Clones were sequenced by immunoSEQ multiplex PCR, and TCRdb holds only the in-frame ones, with some missing. The table lists 300,000 or so clones, around 83% of them singletons, with approximately 1.1% in the top ten. The clonotype originates from a woman in her fifties or sixties with acute or convalescent COVID-19. This chain connects TRBV7-2 to TRBJ2-7; 8 bases are shared with TRBD2. Sequencing used peripheral blood. This CDR3 is CASSLRTSGVSYEQYF. The CDR3 nucleotides are TGTGCCAGCAGCTTAAGAACTAGCGGTGTCTCCTACGAGCAGTACTTC.